The next 21 T cell receptor beta chains were all read from a single sample in a study of blood T cell repertoires in COVID-19. Assay: immunoSEQ multiplex PCR; the TCRdb copy retains only in-frame clones and omits some. The table includes about 240,000 clones, roughly 76% detected once. The sample was peripheral blood. These receptors were obtained from a woman aged 80 or older with COVID-19, enrolled during active disease.

The CDR3 DNA follows: TGCAGCGTCACGGACAGGGGGATAGGCTACACCTTC. Its translation is CSVTDRGIGYTF. The rearrangement joins TRBV29-1 to TRBJ1-2; 10 nucleotides align to TRBD1. V trimming: 6 bases; J trimming: 8 bases; junction bases outside the gene matches: 6. Germline V gene data show CDR1 as SQVTM and CDR2 as ANQGSEA. CDR3 length equals 12 residues. Full variable domain (outside the CDR3, taken from reference TRBV29-1 and TRBJ1-2): SAVISQKPSRDICQRGTSLTIQCQVDSQVTMMFWYRQQPGQSLTLIATANQGSEATYESGFVIDKFPISRPNLTFSTLTVSNMSPEDSSIYLCSVTDRGIGYTFGSGTRLTVV.

The chain links TRBV18 to TRBJ1-1, with TRBD1 matching 11 bases. Germline values: CDR1 KGHSH, CDR2 LQKENI. This CDR3 spans 14 amino acids. With 5 bases clipped from V and 4 bases from J, the junction kept 3 bases outside the gene matches. The CDR3: CASSSGTGGTEAFF. DNA for the CDR3: TGTGCCAGCTCATCGGGGACAGGGGGCACTGAAGCTTTCTTT.

The chain has TRBV5-6 and TRBJ1-2; a possible D gene is TRBD1 (6 bases). V was cut by 4 bases and J by 8 bases, with 24 bases left in between. The CDR3 length is 16 residues. Germline-derived CDR1 and CDR2 are SGHDT and YYEEEE. The CDR3 loop reads CASSRRPTGPFQGYTF. CDR3 nucleotides: TGTGCCAGCAGCCGCAGGCCCACAGGGCCCTTTCAAGGCTACACCTTC.

This chain links TRBV12-5 with TRBJ2-7; D is possibly TRBD2 (5 bases). The CDR3 is made up of 23 amino acids. Germline V gene sequence: CDR1 LGHNT, CDR2 FRNRAP. V shed 3 bases and J shed 0 bases, with 36 bases lying between them. The CDR3 DNA reads TGTGCTAGTGGTTTCTCTCAACATTTACCGGGAACTGCCGATTCCTGGAGCTCCTACGAGCAGTACTTC. Protein product: CASGFSQHLPGTADSWSSYEQYF.

This rearrangement joins TRBV29-1 to TRBJ1-3, with a possible D match to TRBD1 (5 bases). Germline V gives CDR1 SQVTM, CDR2 ANQGSEA. The V end was cut by 6 bases, the J end by 7 bases, with 16 bases between. There are 13 residues in the CDR3. The CDR3 DNA sequence: TGCAGCGTGCCCCCCGGGGGGGGTAACACCATATATTTT. This gives the protein CSVPPGGGNTIYF. The full variable domain, completed using reference TRBV29-1 and TRBJ1-3, is SAVISQKPSRDICQRGTSLTIQCQVDSQVTMMFWYRQQPGQSLTLIATANQGSEATYESGFVIDKFPISRPNLTFSTLTVSNMSPEDSSIYLCSVPPGGGNTIYFGEGSWLTVV.

J is TRBJ2-7 and V is TRBV11-2, with D maybe TRBD1 (5 bases). The V end lost 0 bases, the J end lost 2 bases, and 8 bases lay between the germline ends. The CDR3 extends over 14 amino acids. Germline CDR1 is SGHAT and CDR2 is FQNNGV. The DNA of the CDR3 is TGTGCCAGCAGCTTAGATCAGGGTCCCTACGAGCAGTACTTC. Amino acid sequence: CASSLDQGPYEQYF.

The DNA of the CDR3 is TGTGCCAGCAGTTATGCAGGGGCGACCGCTAACGGCTACACCTTC. This encodes CASSYAGATANGYTF. The rearrangement joins TRBV6-2 or TRBV6-3 to TRBJ1-2, with D tentatively TRBD1 (6 bases). V was clipped by 3 bases and J by 8 bases, with 19 bases between them. Germline V lookup: CDR1 MNHEY, CDR2 SVGEGT. The CDR3 length is 15 residues.

The rearrangement joins TRBV18 to TRBJ1-2, with 10 positions matching TRBD1. J lost 4 bases, V lost 3 bases, and 2 bases had no gene match. Germline lookup yields CDR1 KGHSH and CDR2 LQKENI. The CDR3 covers 14 residues. CDR3 coding DNA: TGTGCCAGCTCACCGACAGGGGGCGGCTATGGCTACACCTTC. Protein sequence: CASSPTGGGYGYTF. The entire variable domain, with the rest obtained from reference TRBV18 and TRBJ1-2, is as follows: NAGVMQNPRHLVRRRGQEARLRCSPMKGHSHVYWYRQLPEEGLKFMVYLQKENIIDESGMPKERFSAEFPKEGPSILRIQQVVRGDSAAYFCASSPTGGGYGYTFGSGTRLTVV.

CDR3 loop: CASSIRTVVNTEAFF. In DNA form, the CDR3 reads TGTGCCAGCAGCATCCGGACAGTTGTGAACACTGAAGCTTTCTTT. The V gene is TRBV5-5, the J gene TRBJ1-1, with D possibly TRBD1 on 6 matching bases. The CDR3 loop spans 15 amino acids. Trimming cost V 4 bases and J 0 bases, with 13 bases left between them. Germline CDR1 reads SGHKS; CDR2 reads YYEKEE (reference sequence).

The table lists this clone with a few counts. The rearrangement uses TRBV28 and TRBJ1-5, with D unresolved. The CDR3 is 11 residues long. From germline, CDR1 is MDHEN and CDR2 SYDVKM. Trimming left V 5 bases short and J 6 bases short, with 5 bases between. CDR3 DNA sequence: TGTGCCAGCAGTGAGGTTCAGCCCCAGCATTTT. This codes for CASSEVQPQHF.

V is TRBV2 and J is TRBJ2-7, with D tentatively TRBD2 (6 bases). V lost 6 bases, J lost 3 bases, and 12 bases lay in between. CDR3 length equals 13 residues. Germline V gene lookup returns CDR1 SNHLY and CDR2 FYNNEI. The CDR3 sequence is CASREGRYYEQYF. CDR3 DNA: TGTGCCAGCAGGGAGGGGAGATACTACGAGCAGTACTTC.

The V call is TRBV5-1, the J call TRBJ2-1, with a tentative D call TRBD1 (5 bases). The CDR3 totals 14 residues. The V gene lost 2 bases and the J gene lost 4 bases, with 10 bases spanning the gap. CDR1 and CDR2 from the germline V gene are SGHRS and YFSETQ. The DNA for the CDR3 is TGCGCCAGCAGCTTTCAGGGCGAATACAATGAGCAGTTCTTC. Translation gives CASSFQGEYNEQFF.

This clone was found once. This chain uses TRBV30 with TRBJ1-5, with D tentatively TRBD1 (6 bases). Germline V gene data show CDR1 as GTSNPN and CDR2 as SVGIG (reference sequence). This CDR3 has 15 amino acids. Trimming cost V 2 bases and J 0 bases, with 11 bases left between them. The CDR3 DNA reads TGTGCCTGGAGTCCCAAGGGGGTTAGCAATCAGCCCCAGCATTTT. As protein: CAWSPKGVSNQPQHF.

The chain employs TRBV5-4 and TRBJ1-2; TRBD1 is a possible D gene (6 bases). Germline CDR1 SGHNT, CDR2 YYREEE (reference sequence). This CDR3 contains 15 residues. Between the trimmed V and J ends, which lost 4 bases and 5 bases, there was a span of 18 bases. The CDR3 DNA sequence: TGTGCCAGCAGCCCCCCGTCGGGACAAGGATATGGCTACACCTTC. Translation gives CASSPPSGQGYGYTF.

This clone was detected a few times. CDR3 sequence: CAWSLGQYSNQPQHF. The CDR3 coding sequence is TGTGCCTGGAGCCTCGGACAGTATAGCAATCAGCCCCAGCATTTT. The rearrangement uses TRBV30 and TRBJ1-5, with D possibly being TRBD1 (6 bases). Germline V gene sequence: CDR1 GTSNPN, CDR2 SVGIG (reference sequence). Between the trimmed V and J ends, which lost 3 bases and 0 bases, there was a span of 12 bases. The CDR3 runs to 15 residues.

This clone was seen only once. This sequence joins TRBV5-1 and TRBJ2-7; perhaps TRBD1 as D (6 bases). V lost 2 bases and J lost 5, with 8 bases in between. This CDR3 comprises 12 residues. Germline V lookup: CDR1 SGHRS, CDR2 YFSETQ. The CDR3 sequence is CASSLQGNEQYF. For the CDR3, the DNA is TGCGCCAGCAGCTTACAGGGAAACGAGCAGTACTTC.

The rearrangement links TRBV15 to TRBJ1-6; D might be TRBD1 (6 bases). Trimming took 9 bases from V and 10 from J, leaving 16 bases between them. The germline V gene has CDR1 LNHNV and CDR2 YYDKDF (reference sequence). This CDR3 region has 13 residues. The CDR3 DNA sequence: TGTGCCACACGGGGGGCAGGAACCTCACCCCTCCACTTT. Translating gives CATRGAGTSPLHF.

This rearrangement joins TRBV18 to TRBJ2-6, with 12 bases identical to TRBD2. The CDR3 is 16 amino acids. The V gene end was trimmed by 5 bases and the J gene end by 2 bases; junction bases not matched to a gene: 1. Germline values: CDR1 KGHSH, CDR2 LQKENI. CDR3 sequence: CASSWTSGAGANVLTF. In nucleotides, the CDR3 is TGTGCCAGCTCATGGACTAGCGGGGCTGGGGCCAACGTCCTGACTTTC.

The gene calls are TRBV28 and TRBJ2-6; D is uncertain. This CDR3 contains 15 residues. Germline lookup yields CDR1 MDHEN and CDR2 SYDVKM. The V and J ends lost 3 bases and 4 bases respectively, with 10 bases between them. CDR3 amino acids: CASSFVGEGANVLTF. The DNA of the CDR3 is TGTGCCAGCAGTTTCGTCGGAGAAGGGGCCAACGTCCTGACTTTC.

CDR3 DNA: TGTGCCAGCAGTTTAGACATAGCCAAAAACATTCAGTACTTC. Its translation is CASSLDIAKNIQYF. The rearrangement uses TRBV28 and TRBJ2-4; D is uncertain. CDR3 length: 14 amino acids. Germline V gives CDR1 MDHEN, CDR2 SYDVKM. V was pared by 2 bases and J by 0 bases, with 5 bases between. The whole variable domain, remainder taken from reference TRBV28 and TRBJ2-4, is DVKVTQSSRYLVKRTGEKVFLECVQDMDHENMFWYRQDPGLGLRLIYFSYDVKMKEKGDIPEGYSVSREKKERFSLILESASTNQTSMYLCASSLDIAKNIQYFGAGTRLSVL.

The V call is TRBV28, the J call TRBJ1-1, with D possibly TRBD1 on 5 matching bases. Deletions cut 7 bases from V and 8 bases from J, with 11 bases between. Germline V gene data show CDR1 as MDHEN and CDR2 as SYDVKM. The CDR3 contains 11 residues. The CDR3 DNA is TGTGCCAGCACCTCAGGGCCCGAAGCTTTCTTT. Protein: CASTSGPEAFF.